This TCR beta chain was identified during a study of T cells in Graves' hyperthyroidism and ophthalmopathy. Amplification of TCR beta CDR3 regions was performed using RNA transcripts as template. The HTBI primer set was used in a first-round RT-PCR of the TCR CDR3. TCRdb re-called the multiplex PCR reads through MiXCR, storing one row per CDR3 protein. The sample consists of 600,000 to 800,000 distinct CDR3 sequences, about a third of them appearing once. The germline V gene has CDR1 SQVTM and CDR2 ANQGSEA. V was clipped by 4 bases and J by 4 bases, with 8 bases between them. The CDR3 covers 12 residues.

The source of this sequence is a woman aged 40 to 50 with Graves' hyperthyroidism. Sequencing was performed on blood. V and J are TRBV29-1 and TRBJ1-5; D unresolved. As DNA, the CDR3 is TGCAGCGTTGGCGGGCTGAATCAGCCCCAGCATTTT. As protein: CSVGGLNQPQHF.